Reported below is one TCR beta chain. TCRdb re-called the 5' RACE reads through MiXCR, storing one row per CDR3 protein. The data show a few hundred thousand distinct CDR3 sequences, approximately 4% seen once. There are 15 residues in the CDR3. Germline CDR1 reads ENHRY; CDR2 reads SYGVKD. V lost 0 bases to trimming and J lost 9 bases, with 16 bases between them. This entry belongs to a study of T cells after yellow fever vaccination. The chain joins TRBV10-3 to TRBJ2-3, with a possible D match to TRBD2 (6 bases). The specimen comprised PBMCs, sampled 5 days after the yellow fever booster vaccination. The receptor was derived from a man aged 18 to 30 who received the YFV17D yellow fever vaccine. As DNA, the CDR3 is TGTGCCATCAGTGAGTCCACCAACTCGGGAGACACGCAGTATTTT. It translates to CAISESTNSGDTQYF.